Listed below are T cell receptor beta chains from one sample, sequenced in a study of T cell repertoires in cytomegalovirus infection. From the reads, TCRdb called clonotypes with MiXCR, one entry per CDR3 protein. The sample holds about 180,000 distinct CDR3 sequences; approximately 21% are singletons and the top ten take 25%. The antigens of these receptors remain unknown. The sample here was CD8+ T cells from cultured PBMCs, taken from culture after CMV antigen stimulation. These receptors all come from a human donor in good health (CMV status not recorded). Some clones in this sample may be carry-over from other donors' samples. Both conserved end residues are part of each CDR3.

J gene,V gene,CDR3 protein
TRBJ2-6,TRBV7-2,CASFGAGTSGANVLTF
TRBJ2-7,TRBV20-1,CSATRRPSYEQYF
TRBJ2-1,TRBV7-2,CASSLNRGPNEQFF
TRBJ2-7,TRBV15,CATSRGRSQTYEQYF
TRBJ2-7,TRBV2,CATFGASSYEQYF
TRBJ1-6,TRBV5-5,CASSPGQGAPRGSYNSPLHF
TRBJ1-1,TRBV4-1,CASSQRDREGTEAFF
TRBJ2-5,TRBV7-2,CASSLGAGGVEETQYF
TRBJ1-2,TRBV7-8,CASSSNQGRSDYGYTF
TRBJ1-2,TRBV12-3/TRBV12-4,CASTRGDVNNYGYTF
TRBJ2-7,TRBV4-1,CASSQGPLVGEQYF
TRBJ1-1,TRBV4-1,CASSWGQHTEAFF
TRBJ2-7,TRBV7-2,CASSVIGDYEQYF
TRBJ1-5,TRBV7-6,CASSLWAGTGQPQHF
TRBJ2-7,TRBV7-9,CASSLVRYEQYF
TRBJ1-1,TRBV29-1,CSPARSHTEAFF
TRBJ1-1,TRBV6-5,CASSPTVHTEAFF
TRBJ2-1,TRBV7-8,CASSSTRLIGGEQFF
TRBJ2-1,TRBV28,CAATRAYNEQFF
TRBJ1-1,TRBV7-1,CASSQRQGGTEAFF
TRBJ1-5,TRBV12-3/TRBV12-4,CASSGTPSVQPQHF
TRBJ1-5,TRBV7-9,CASSLGGNNQPQHF
TRBJ1-2,TRBV7-2,CASSLWRAGGYGYTF
TRBJ2-7,TRBV7-2,CASSIRDGYLDEQYF
TRBJ2-1,TRBV7-9,CASSGIRGSSYNEQFF
TRBJ1-6,TRBV9,CASSPQAGLEDNSPLHF
TRBJ1-4,TRBV19,CASSWGIATNEKLFF
TRBJ2-5,TRBV5-6,CASSPGGEAETQYF
TRBJ1-2,TRBV6-6,CASSYRGGYGYTF
TRBJ2-7,TRBV7-2,CASSLVPDYEQYF
TRBJ2-3,TRBV12-3/TRBV12-4,CASSSTGKRDTQYF
TRBJ2-3,TRBV4-1,CASSQGLRGSDTQYF
TRBJ2-6,TRBV11-2,CASSLGGRGRAGANVLTF
TRBJ1-5,TRBV7-8,CTSSLVEQFNQPQHF
TRBJ2-6,TRBV7-2,CASSLRLSGANVLTF
TRBJ1-2,TRBV12-3/TRBV12-4,CASSLFGLGPFGGYTF